This TCR beta chain came from a study of shared clonotypes between healthy human individuals. The germline V gene encodes CDR1 SGHTA and CDR2 FQGTGA. CDR3 length equals 12 residues. The V gene lost 6 bases and the J gene lost 10 bases, with 15 bases spanning the gap. Naive-designated CD8 cells lacked CD45RO, were positively enriched for CCR7, and omitted terminally differentiated effector memory CD45RA+ cells. The study drew its donors from healthy HIV-negative adults without recent acute infections or vaccinations. Libraries were prepared by immunoSEQ multiplex PCR; TCRdb keeps only in-frame clonotypes and omits some of them. Found here are 1.5 million to 2.5 million clones, approximately 95% of them singletons; the top ten hold approximately 1.2%.

This sequence was found in a man aged 18 to 30 in good health. The rearrangement joins TRBV7-3 to TRBJ1-1, with TRBD1 as a possible D gene (6 bases). The sample was naive CD8+ T cells sorted from blood. CDR3 region: CASRPPQGRAFF. The CDR3 DNA reads TGTGCCAGCAGGCCCCCCCAGGGGCGAGCTTTCTTT.